These 25 T cell receptor beta chains were sequenced from one sample in a study of cytomegalovirus exposure and HLA in healthy donors. The PCR ran on 60 Vbeta and 13 Jbeta primers. Measured with immunoSEQ multiplex PCR; TCRdb has only the in-frame clones, and not every one. This table lists some 30,000 clones. Sample: PBMCs. Receptor source: a female donor in good health and CMV-seronegative.

The V call is TRBV2, the J call TRBJ1-5; weak D call: TRBD1 (5 bases). The germline V gene encodes CDR1 SNHLY and CDR2 FYNNEI. Trimming removed 7 bases at V and 9 bases at J, with 13 bases between. CDR3 length: 12 residues. CDR3 in DNA: TGTGCCAGCAATGTATGGGGGGTGCCCCAGCATTTT. It specifies CASNVWGVPQHF.

The V call is TRBV19, the J call TRBJ2-2; unclear D gene. V was trimmed by 9 bases and J by 1 base, leaving 9 bases between them. Germline V gives CDR1 LNHDA, CDR2 SQIVND (reference sequence). CDR3 length equals 13 residues. The CDR3 reads CASLLRNTGELFF. CDR3 bases: TGTGCCAGCCTGCTTAGGAACACCGGGGAGCTGTTTTTT.

V gene TRBV19 combines with J gene TRBJ1-5; D possibly corresponds to TRBD1 (6 bases). The CDR3 is 14 residues long. The germline V gene encodes CDR1 LNHDA and CDR2 SQIVND (reference sequence). The V gene lost 1 base and the J gene lost 7 bases, with 11 bases spanning the gap. CDR3 in amino acids: CASSIAKGDQPQHF. CDR3 in DNA: TGTGCCAGTAGTATAGCGAAGGGGGACCAGCCCCAGCATTTT.

The chain combines TRBV4-3 with TRBJ1-5, with D tentatively TRBD1 (6 bases). Germline V CDR1 and CDR2: LGHNA, YSLEER. The CDR3 spans 15 residues. The V end lost 1 base, the J end lost 4 bases, and 11 bases lay between the germline ends. CDR3 sequence: CASSQAQGRNQPQHF. CDR3 DNA: TGCGCCAGCAGCCAAGCCCAGGGGCGAAATCAGCCCCAGCATTTT.

The CDR3 loop is CASSQDPGRRDQPQHF. The CDR3 region has the DNA TGTGCCAGCAGCCAAGATCCCGGGAGACGGGATCAGCCCCAGCATTTT. The chain combines TRBV4-2 with TRBJ1-5; D call uncertain. V was pared by 0 bases and J by 5 bases, with 14 bases between. The CDR3 extends over 16 amino acids. The germline V gene has CDR1 LGHNA and CDR2 YNFKEQ.

The V call is TRBV7-9, the J call TRBJ1-1, with 7 bases fitting TRBD1. CDR3 length equals 16 residues. The ends lost 7 bases at V and 0 bases at J; junction bases unmatched: 11. In germline, CDR1 is SEHNR, CDR2 FQNEAQ (reference sequence). The CDR3 sequence is CASTYIGTVMNTEAFF. The CDR3 bases are TGTGCCAGCACTTATATAGGGACAGTCATGAACACTGAAGCTTTCTTT.

CDR3 residues: CASSGGAQGRNTEAFF. CDR3 coding DNA: TGCGCCAGCAGTGGAGGGGCACAGGGGCGGAACACTGAAGCTTTCTTT. The chain links TRBV10-1 to TRBJ1-1, with 7 bases aligning to TRBD1. V dropped 4 bases and J dropped 1; count of bases not matched to a gene: 9. Germline V lookup: CDR1 WNHNN, CDR2 SYGVQD (reference sequence). CDR3 size: 16 residues.

The rearrangement links TRBV5-1 to TRBJ2-2; TRBD1 is a possible D gene (5 bases). Trimming stripped 1 base from V and 2 bases from J, with 12 bases between. The CDR3 loop spans 16 amino acids. Germline V CDR1 and CDR2: SGHRS, YFSETQ. The CDR3 loop is CASSLTVTGNTGELFF. The CDR3 DNA follows: TGCGCCAGCAGCTTGACCGTAACAGGAAACACCGGGGAGCTGTTTTTT. Variable domain in full (rest from reference TRBV5-1 and TRBJ2-2): KAGVTQTPRYLIKTRGQQVTLSCSPISGHRSVSWYQQTPGQGLQFLFEYFSETQRNKGNFPGRFSGRQFSNSRSEMNVSTLELGDSALYLCASSLTVTGNTGELFFGEGSRLTVL.

The V call is TRBV5-6, the J call TRBJ1-2, with D possibly being TRBD1 (6 bases). This CDR3 has 14 residues. Germline V CDR1 and CDR2: SGHDT, YYEEEE. The V gene lost 0 bases and the J gene lost 8 bases, with 14 bases spanning the gap. The CDR3 DNA is TGTGCCAGCAGCTTGGGACAGGAAGCTCTCGGCTACACCTTC. Encoded protein: CASSLGQEALGYTF.

For the CDR3, the DNA is TGTGCCAGCAGCTTATTCGGGACAGGGGACAGAAAACTGTTTTTT. Translated, it gives CASSLFGTGDRKLFF. J is TRBJ1-4 and V is TRBV11-2, with TRBD1 identical over 10 bases. J was trimmed by 10 bases and V by 2 bases; bases with no gene match: 7. The CDR3 is made up of 15 amino acids. Germline-derived CDR1 and CDR2 are SGHAT and FQNNGV.

This rearrangement joins TRBV7-9 to TRBJ1-2, with D hard to call. The germline V gene has CDR1 SEHNR and CDR2 FQNEAQ (reference sequence). This CDR3 spans 15 amino acids. Between the trimmed V and J ends, which lost 6 bases and 2 bases, there was a span of 16 bases. The CDR3 sequence is CASSPRREVNYGYTF. CDR3 in DNA: TGTGCCAGCAGTCCGAGGAGGGAAGTAAACTATGGCTACACCTTC.

V gene TRBV6-5 combines with J gene TRBJ1-3, with 8 nucleotides matching TRBD1. CDR1 and CDR2 (germline): MNHEY, SVGAGI. J lost 2 bases, V lost 6 bases, and 3 bases had no gene match. The CDR3 covers 14 residues. The CDR3 DNA follows: TGTGCCAGCAGCCCGACAGGGGCTGGAAACACCATATATTTT. This sequence encodes CASSPTGAGNTIYF.

This chain links TRBV7-2 with TRBJ2-7; D is undetermined. V was cut by 3 bases and J by 0 bases, with 21 bases left in between. The germline V gene has CDR1 SGHTA and CDR2 FQGNSA. The CDR3 extends over 18 amino acids. The CDR3 sequence: CASSFGLGPLSPSYEQYF. The CDR3, as DNA: TGTGCCAGCAGCTTTGGGCTCGGTCCATTATCCCCCTCCTACGAGCAGTACTTC.

This chain uses TRBV7-2 with TRBJ1-1, with D uncertain. V shed 2 bases and J shed 2 bases, with 9 bases lying between them. From germline, CDR1 is SGHTA and CDR2 FQGNSA. The CDR3 consists of 14 residues. CDR3 sequence reads: CASSLKTSNTEAFF. The CDR3 DNA sequence: TGTGCCAGCAGCTTAAAAACTTCCAACACTGAAGCTTTCTTT. The entire variable domain, with the rest obtained from reference TRBV7-2 and TRBJ1-1, is as follows: GAGVSQSPSNKVTEKGKDVELRCDPISGHTALYWYRQSLGQGLEFLIYFQGNSAPDKSGLPSDRFSAERTGGSVSTLTIQRTQQEDSAVYLCASSLKTSNTEAFFGQGTRLTVV.

The chain has TRBV5-6 and TRBJ2-5; 10 bases are a match to TRBD2. The trim removed 4 bases at V and 1 base at J, leaving 7 bases unmatched. The CDR3 is 16 residues long. Germline CDR1 SGHDT, CDR2 YYEEEE. CDR3 nucleotides: TGTGCCAGCAGCCTATCCGGGACTAGCGTCCAAGAGACCCAGTACTTC. It specifies CASSLSGTSVQETQYF.

The rearrangement links TRBV5-4 to TRBJ2-7; TRBD2 matches at 7 bases. CDR1 SGHNT and CDR2 YYREEE come from the germline V gene (reference sequence). Trimming cost V 3 bases and J 1 base; bases outside gene matches: 7. The CDR3 is made up of 15 amino acids. CDR3 loop: CASSSGGGRSYEQYF. The CDR3, as DNA: TGTGCCAGCAGCTCAGGCGGGGGTCGGTCCTACGAGCAGTACTTC. Full variable domain (missing parts from reference TRBV5-4 and TRBJ2-7): ETGVTQSPTHLIKTRGQQVTLRCSSQSGHNTVSWYQQALGQGPQFIFQYYREEENGRGNFPPRFSGLQFPNYSSELNVNALELDDSALYLCASSSGGGRSYEQYFGPGTRLTVT.

V gene TRBV5-5 combines with J gene TRBJ2-7; the D gene is possibly TRBD1 (6 bases). V shed 3 bases and J shed 3 bases, with 13 bases lying between them. This CDR3 is 14 amino acids long. Germline loops: CDR1 SGHKS, CDR2 YYEKEE (reference sequence). The CDR3 region is CASSWENRDYEQYF. DNA for the CDR3: TGTGCCAGCAGCTGGGAGAACAGGGACTACGAGCAGTACTTC.

The chain uses TRBV7-9 and TRBJ2-7, with 10 bases aligning to TRBD1. The CDR3 covers 15 residues. Germline V gene data show CDR1 as SEHNR and CDR2 as FQNEAQ (reference sequence). Germline trimming cut 4 bases from V and 2 bases from J; bases unmatched to any gene: 5. The CDR3 DNA sequence: TGTGCCAGCAGCTCCGGACAGGGGGTGACCTACGAGCAGTACTTC. It is translated as CASSSGQGVTYEQYF.

This chain joins TRBV25-1 and TRBJ2-7, with TRBD1 matching over 7 bases. CDR1 and CDR2 from the germline V gene are MGHDK and SYGVNS. Trimming took 2 bases from V and 2 from J; bases not matched to a gene: 3. The CDR3 has 14 residues. CDR3 in DNA: TGTGCCAGCAGTGAACGCCAGGGGGCCTACGAGCAGTACTTC. It translates to CASSERQGAYEQYF.

This sequence joins TRBV6-1 and TRBJ2-3; the match to TRBD2 covers 9 bases. J lost 4 bases, V lost 5 bases, and 7 bases had no gene match. The CDR3 totals 15 residues. Germline CDR1 and CDR2: MNHNS and SASEGT. The CDR3 here is CASSPIAGEADTQYF. In DNA form, the CDR3 reads TGTGCCAGCAGTCCGATAGCGGGGGAGGCAGATACGCAGTATTTT.

The CDR3 spells CASSAFTTGRTDTEAFF. Here the CDR3 DNA reads TGTGCCAGCTCAGCATTCACTACGGGCCGGACAGACACTGAAGCTTTCTTT. The gene calls are TRBV18 and TRBJ1-1; D is perhaps TRBD1 (6 bases). This CDR3 has 17 residues. Germline CDR1 reads KGHSH; CDR2 reads LQKENI. Trimming removed 5 bases at V and 3 bases at J, with 22 bases between.

V gene TRBV2 combines with J gene TRBJ1-4; D call uncertain. The CDR3 loop spans 14 amino acids. Germline V lookup: CDR1 SNHLY, CDR2 FYNNEI. V was pared by 8 bases and J by 8 bases, with 18 bases between. The CDR3 DNA reads TGTGCCAGCCGGTGGGAGGACGCGAAGGAAAAACTGTTTTTT. Translating it yields CASRWEDAKEKLFF.

In terms of frequency, this clone is medium-sized. The chain combines TRBV19 with TRBJ1-4; TRBD1 agrees at 7 bases. Germline V CDR1 and CDR2: LNHDA, SQIVND (reference sequence). V lost 9 bases, J lost 8 bases, and 12 bases stayed unmatched. This CDR3 contains 14 residues. CDR3 region: CASRNRGTEEKLFF. CDR3 DNA sequence: TGTGCCAGCCGTAACCGGGGGACAGAGGAAAAACTGTTTTTT.

This sequence joins TRBV19 and TRBJ1-2; TRBD1 matches at 9 bases. Looked up from germline, CDR1 is LNHDA and CDR2 is SQIVND (reference sequence). Trimming at V came to 6 bases and at J to 4 bases, leaving 6 bases not matched to a gene. CDR3 length equals 14 residues. CDR3 DNA sequence: TGTGCCAGTAGACCGGACAGGGGTTCCTATGGCTACACCTTC. Translated, it gives CASRPDRGSYGYTF.

This sequence joins TRBV14 and TRBJ2-7, with 9 bases that match TRBD2. V shed 4 bases and J 0 bases; nucleotides not matched to a gene: 7. The CDR3 spans 16 residues. CDR1 SGHDN and CDR2 FVKESK come from the germline V gene. CDR3: CASSLNSGGPSYEQYF. CDR3 DNA: TGTGCCAGCAGCCTCAATAGCGGGGGTCCCTCCTACGAGCAGTACTTC. Full variable domain (remainder filled in from reference TRBV14 and TRBJ2-7): EAGVTQFPSHSVIEKGQTVTLRCDPISGHDNLYWYRRVMGKEIKFLLHFVKESKQDESGMPNNRFLAERTGGTYSTLKVQPAELEDSGVYFCASSLNSGGPSYEQYFGPGTRLTVT.